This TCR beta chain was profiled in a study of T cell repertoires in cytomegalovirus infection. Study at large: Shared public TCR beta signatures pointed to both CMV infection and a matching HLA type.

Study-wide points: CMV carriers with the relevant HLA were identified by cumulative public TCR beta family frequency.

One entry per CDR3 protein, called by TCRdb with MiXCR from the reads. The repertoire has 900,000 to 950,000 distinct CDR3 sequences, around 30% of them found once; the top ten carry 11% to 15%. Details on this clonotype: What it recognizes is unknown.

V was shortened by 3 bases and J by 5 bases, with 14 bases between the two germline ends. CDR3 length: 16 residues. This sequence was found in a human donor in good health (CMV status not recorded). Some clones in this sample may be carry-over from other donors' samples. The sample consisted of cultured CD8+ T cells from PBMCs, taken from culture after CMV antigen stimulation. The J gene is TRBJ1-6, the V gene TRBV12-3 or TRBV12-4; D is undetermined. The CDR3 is CASSFITRVDNSPLHF. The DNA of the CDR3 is TGTGCCAGCAGTTTTATTACTAGGGTGGATAATTCACCCCTCCACTTT.